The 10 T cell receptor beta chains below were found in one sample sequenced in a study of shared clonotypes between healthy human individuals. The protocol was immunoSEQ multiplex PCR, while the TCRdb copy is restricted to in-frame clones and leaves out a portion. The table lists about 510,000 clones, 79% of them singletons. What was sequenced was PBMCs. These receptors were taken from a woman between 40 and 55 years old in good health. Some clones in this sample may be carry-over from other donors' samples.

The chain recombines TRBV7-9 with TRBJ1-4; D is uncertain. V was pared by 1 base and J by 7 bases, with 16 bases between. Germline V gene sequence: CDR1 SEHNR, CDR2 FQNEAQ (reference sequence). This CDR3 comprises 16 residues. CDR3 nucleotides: TGTGCCAGCAGCTTAGTTCCGGGTACGGGTGTTGAAAAACTGTTTTTT. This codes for CASSLVPGTGVEKLFF.

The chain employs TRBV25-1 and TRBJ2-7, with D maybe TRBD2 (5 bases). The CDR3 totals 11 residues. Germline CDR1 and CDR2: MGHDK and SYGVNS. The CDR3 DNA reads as TGTGCGGCGGGTCTACCCTACGAGCAGTACTTC. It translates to CAAGLPYEQYF.

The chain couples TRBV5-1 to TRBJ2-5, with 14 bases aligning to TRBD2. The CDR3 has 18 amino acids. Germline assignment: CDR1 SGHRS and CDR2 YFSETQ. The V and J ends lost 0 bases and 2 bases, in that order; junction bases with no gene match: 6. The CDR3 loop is CASSLGGTSGSGQETQYF. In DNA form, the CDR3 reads TGCGCCAGCAGCTTGGGTGGGACTAGCGGGAGCGGACAAGAGACCCAGTACTTC.

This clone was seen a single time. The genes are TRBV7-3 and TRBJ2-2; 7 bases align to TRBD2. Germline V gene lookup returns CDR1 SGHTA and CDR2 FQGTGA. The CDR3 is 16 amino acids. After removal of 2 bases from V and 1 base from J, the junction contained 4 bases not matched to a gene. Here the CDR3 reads CASSLPSGLNTGELFF. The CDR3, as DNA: TGTGCCAGCAGCTTACCTAGCGGATTGAACACCGGGGAGCTGTTTTTT. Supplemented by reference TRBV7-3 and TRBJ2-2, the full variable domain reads GAGVSQTPSNKVTEKGKYVELRCDPISGHTALYWYRQSLGQGPEFLIYFQGTGAADDSGLPNDRFFAVRPEGSVSTLKIQRTERGDSAVYLCASSLPSGLNTGELFFGEGSRLTVL.

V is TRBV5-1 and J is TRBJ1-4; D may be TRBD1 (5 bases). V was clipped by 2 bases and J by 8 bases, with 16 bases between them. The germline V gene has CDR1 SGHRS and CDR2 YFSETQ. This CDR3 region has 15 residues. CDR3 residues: CASSFLGTTVEKLFF. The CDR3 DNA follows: TGCGCCAGCAGCTTCTTGGGGACTACTGTCGAAAAACTGTTTTTT.

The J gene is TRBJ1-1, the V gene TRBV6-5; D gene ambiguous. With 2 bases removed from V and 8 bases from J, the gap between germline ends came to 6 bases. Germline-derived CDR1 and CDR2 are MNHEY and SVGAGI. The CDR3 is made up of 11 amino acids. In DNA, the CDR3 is TGTGCCAGCAGTTACGGGGTCGAAGCTTTCTTT. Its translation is CASSYGVEAFF.

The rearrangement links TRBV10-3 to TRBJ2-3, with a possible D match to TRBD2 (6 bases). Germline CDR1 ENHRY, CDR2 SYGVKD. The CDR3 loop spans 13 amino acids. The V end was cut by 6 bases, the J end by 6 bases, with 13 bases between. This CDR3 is CAIRKEGWDTQYF. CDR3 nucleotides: TGTGCCATCAGGAAGGAGGGCTGGGATACGCAGTATTTT.

The CDR3 here is CASSDGDGGEQFF. The CDR3 nucleotides are TGTGCCAGCAGTGACGGAGACGGTGGTGAGCAGTTCTTC. The rearrangement joins TRBV6-4 to TRBJ2-1; D is uncertain. V was clipped by 2 bases and J by 9 bases, with 11 bases between them. Germline CDR1 and CDR2: MRHNA and SNTAGT. This CDR3 contains 13 residues.

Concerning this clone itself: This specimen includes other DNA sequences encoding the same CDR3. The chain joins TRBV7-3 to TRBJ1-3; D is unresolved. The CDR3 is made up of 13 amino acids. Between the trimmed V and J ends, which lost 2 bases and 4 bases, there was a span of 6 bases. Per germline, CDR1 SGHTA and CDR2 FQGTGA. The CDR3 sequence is CASSLRRGNTIYF. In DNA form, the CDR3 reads TGTGCCAGCAGCTTACGTCGGGGAAACACCATATATTTT.

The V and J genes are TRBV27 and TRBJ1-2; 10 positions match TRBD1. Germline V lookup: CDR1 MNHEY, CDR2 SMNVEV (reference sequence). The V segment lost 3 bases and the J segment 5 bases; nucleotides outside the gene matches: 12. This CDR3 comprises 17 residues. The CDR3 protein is CASSFLTGGRGVYGYTF. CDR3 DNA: TGTGCCAGCAGTTTTTTGACAGGGGGCCGGGGTGTTTATGGCTACACCTTC.